The entry below describes one TCR beta chain. The target antigen is unknown. The record originates from a study of cytomegalovirus exposure and HLA in healthy donors. TCRdb keeps only in-frame clones here, not all; method: immunoSEQ multiplex PCR. The profile covers 130,000 to 150,000 clones, with about 83% appearing a single time and roughly 1.4% taken by the ten largest. The study's findings and limits: The majority of TCR sequences were rare, yet some public TCRs appeared in many donors. Reports showed the classifier diagnosing cytomegalovirus status with high specificity and sensitivity.

The CDR3 length is 15 residues. Per germline, CDR1 SGHTA and CDR2 FQGNSA. V gave up 3 bases and J gave up 6 bases, with 16 bases separating them. The clonotype originates from a woman aged 25-40 years in good health and CMV-seronegative. The sequencing input was PBMCs. This chain links TRBV7-2 with TRBJ2-3; D possibly corresponds to TRBD2 (6 bases). The CDR3 nucleotides read TGTGCCAGCAGCTTCGCCTCGGCAGGGAGGGATACGCAGTATTTT. It codes for CASSFASAGRDTQYF.